This T cell receptor beta chain comes out of a study of early T cells in non-severe SARS-CoV-2 infection. For the study at large: Sequencing was performed on bulk RNA from unsorted whole blood, leaving chains unpaired.

One entry per CDR3 protein, called by TCRdb with MiXCR from the 5' RACE reads. The sample comprises around 58,000 distinct CDR3 sequences, roughly an eighth of which are singletons, and 9.5% to 10% rests with the top ten. In its sample, this clonotype was seen many times. This TCR was sampled from an adult who was a healthcare worker with PCR-confirmed SARS-CoV-2 infection or an uninfected control (not recorded which). The sample was whole blood.

CDR3 residues: CASSPGQGLEETQYF. CDR3 nucleotide sequence: TGCGCCAGCAGTCCCGGGCAGGGACTGGAAGAGACCCAGTACTTC. The V call is TRBV4-3, the J call TRBJ2-5; possibly TRBD2 for D (6 bases). Germline V CDR1 and CDR2: LGHNA, YSLEER. With 6 bases removed from V and 3 bases from J, the gap between germline ends came to 17 bases. The CDR3 extends over 15 amino acids.